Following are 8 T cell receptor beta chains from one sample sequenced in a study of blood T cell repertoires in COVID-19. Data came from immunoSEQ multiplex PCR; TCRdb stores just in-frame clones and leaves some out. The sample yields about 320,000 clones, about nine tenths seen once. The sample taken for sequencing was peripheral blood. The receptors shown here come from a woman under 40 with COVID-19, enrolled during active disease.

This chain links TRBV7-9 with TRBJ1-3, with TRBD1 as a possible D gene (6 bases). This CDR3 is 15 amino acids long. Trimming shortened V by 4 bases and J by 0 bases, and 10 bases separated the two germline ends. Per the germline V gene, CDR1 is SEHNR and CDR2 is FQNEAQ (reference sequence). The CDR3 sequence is CASSSTGSSGNTIYF. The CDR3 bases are TGTGCCAGCAGCTCGACAGGAAGCTCTGGAAACACCATATATTTT.

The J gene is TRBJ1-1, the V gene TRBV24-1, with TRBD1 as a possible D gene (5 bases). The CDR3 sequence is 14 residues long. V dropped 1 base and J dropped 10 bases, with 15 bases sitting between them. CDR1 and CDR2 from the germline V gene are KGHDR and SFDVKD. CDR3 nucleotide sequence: TGTGCCACCAGTGATTTTGGGGCCGGGAGGGGAGCTTTCTTT. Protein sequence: CATSDFGAGRGAFF.

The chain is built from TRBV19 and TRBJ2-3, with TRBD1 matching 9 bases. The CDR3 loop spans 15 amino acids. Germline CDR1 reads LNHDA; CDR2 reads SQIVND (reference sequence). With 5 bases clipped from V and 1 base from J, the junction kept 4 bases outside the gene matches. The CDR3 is CASSDDRGGTDTQYF. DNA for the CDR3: TGTGCCAGTAGTGACGACAGGGGGGGCACAGATACGCAGTATTTT.

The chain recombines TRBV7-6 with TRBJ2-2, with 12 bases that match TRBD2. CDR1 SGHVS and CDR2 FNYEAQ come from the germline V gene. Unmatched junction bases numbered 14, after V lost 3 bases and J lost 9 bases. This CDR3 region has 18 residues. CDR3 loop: CASSFPGTSGPRKRELFF. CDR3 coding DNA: TGTGCCAGCAGCTTCCCAGGGACTAGCGGGCCCCGGAAGCGGGAGCTGTTTTTT.

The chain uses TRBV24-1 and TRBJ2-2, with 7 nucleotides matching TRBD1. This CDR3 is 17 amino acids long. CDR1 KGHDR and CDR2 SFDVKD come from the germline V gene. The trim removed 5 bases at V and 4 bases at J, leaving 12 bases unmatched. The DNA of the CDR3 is TGTGCCACCAGTGCCTCCTTCGGGCAGGGGGTCACCGGGGAGCTGTTTTTT. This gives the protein CATSASFGQGVTGELFF.

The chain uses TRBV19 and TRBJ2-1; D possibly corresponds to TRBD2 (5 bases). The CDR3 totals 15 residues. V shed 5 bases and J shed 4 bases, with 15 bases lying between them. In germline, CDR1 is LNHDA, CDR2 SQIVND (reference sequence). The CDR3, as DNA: TGTGCCAGTAGTGCGGGCGGGTTTGTATACAATGAGCAGTTCTTC. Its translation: CASSAGGFVYNEQFF.

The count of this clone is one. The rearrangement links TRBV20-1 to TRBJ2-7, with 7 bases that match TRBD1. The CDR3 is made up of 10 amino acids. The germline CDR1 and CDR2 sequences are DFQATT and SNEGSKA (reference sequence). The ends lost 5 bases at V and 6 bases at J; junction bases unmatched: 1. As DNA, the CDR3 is TGCAGTGCTTCAGGGGGCGAGCAGTACTTC. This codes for CSASGGEQYF.

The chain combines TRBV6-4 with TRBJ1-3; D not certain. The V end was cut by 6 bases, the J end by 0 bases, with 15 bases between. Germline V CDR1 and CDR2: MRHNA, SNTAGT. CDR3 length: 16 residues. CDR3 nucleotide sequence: TGTGCCAGCAGAACGAGATTGTCCCACTCTGGAAACACCATATATTTT. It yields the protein CASRTRLSHSGNTIYF.